This entry lists 21 T cell receptor beta chains sequenced from one sample in a study of blood T cell repertoires in COVID-19 (TCRdb year 2020). The receptor library was made with the immunoSEQ multiplex PCR assay. Here the immuneACCESS table is served through TCRdb, limited to in-frame sequences with V and J called. Missing clones are a known gap in these copies; in checked studies unresolved V genes cover under half, and the rest lacks a known reason. The sample yields 280,000 or so clones; approximately 90% were counted once. The ten largest clonotypes hold roughly an eighth of the sample. Sample: peripheral blood. These receptor sequences come from an older woman with acute or convalescent COVID-19.

The chain combines TRBV5-1 with TRBJ1-6; the D is unclear. Germline loops: CDR1 SGHRS, CDR2 YFSETQ. Trimming cost V 0 bases and J 10 bases, with 20 bases left between them. The CDR3 has 17 residues. The CDR3 loop is CASSLVGPGTPRSPLHF. The CDR3 nucleotides read TGCGCCAGCAGCTTGGTTGGTCCGGGAACCCCTCGGTCACCCCTCCACTTT.

V is TRBV7-2 and J is TRBJ2-4; the D gene is possibly TRBD2 (5 bases). The V gene's germline CDR1 is SGHTA and CDR2 FQGNSA. Trimming took 2 bases from V and 1 from J, leaving 15 bases between them. CDR3 size: 17 residues. The CDR3 coding sequence is TGTGCCAGCAGCTTAAGGTCCGGGGATACGGCCAAAAACATTCAGTACTTC. Residues: CASSLRSGDTAKNIQYF.

V is TRBV7-9 and J is TRBJ1-1, with TRBD1 matching over 8 bases. CDR3 size: 16 residues. Trimming took 3 bases from V and 0 from J; bases not matched to a gene: 6. In germline, CDR1 is SEHNR, CDR2 FQNEAQ (reference sequence). The DNA of the CDR3 is TGTGCCAGCAGCTTGAGTGCAGGGGGCCTGAACACTGAAGCTTTCTTT. Translating gives CASSLSAGGLNTEAFF.

The chain combines TRBV27 with TRBJ1-1; 8 positions agree with TRBD1. Germline lookup yields CDR1 MNHEY and CDR2 SMNVEV (reference sequence). The CDR3 runs to 17 residues. V lost 7 bases to trimming and J lost 2 bases; unmatched junction nucleotides: 15. The CDR3, as DNA: TGTGCCAGCATCCCGCTGGACAGGGCGATTCTAAACACTGAAGCTTTCTTT. It encodes CASIPLDRAILNTEAFF.

This rearrangement joins TRBV18 to TRBJ1-2; D call uncertain. There are 16 residues in the CDR3. The V and J ends lost 0 bases and 0 bases respectively, with 11 bases between them. Germline assignment: CDR1 KGHSH and CDR2 LQKENI. The CDR3 loop is CASSPPPQATNYGYTF. For the CDR3, the DNA is TGTGCCAGCTCACCACCTCCGCAAGCAACTAACTATGGCTACACCTTC. Based on the CDR3 plus reference TRBV18 and TRBJ1-2, the full variable domain is NAGVMQNPRHLVRRRGQEARLRCSPMKGHSHVYWYRQLPEEGLKFMVYLQKENIIDESGMPKERFSAEFPKEGPSILRIQQVVRGDSAAYFCASSPPPQATNYGYTFGSGTRLTVV.

This rearrangement joins TRBV7-9 to TRBJ1-6, with TRBD1 matching over 9 bases. This CDR3 contains 14 residues. J was trimmed by 10 bases and V by 4 bases; bases with no gene match: 5. Germline-derived CDR1 and CDR2 are SEHNR and FQNEAQ (reference sequence). CDR3 bases: TGTGCCAGCAGCTCCCGACAGGGGGAATCACCCCTCCACTTT. This encodes CASSSRQGESPLHF.

V and J are TRBV27 and TRBJ1-4; no definite D call. Between the trimmed V and J ends, which lost 2 bases and 5 bases, there was a span of 9 bases. Looked up from germline, CDR1 is MNHEY and CDR2 is SMNVEV (reference sequence). The CDR3 runs to 14 residues. The CDR3 is CASSLEGWNEKLFF. The DNA of the CDR3 is TGTGCCAGCAGTTTAGAGGGATGGAATGAAAAACTGTTTTTT.

V and J are TRBV4-1 and TRBJ1-5, with D hard to call. Trimming left V 0 bases short and J 0 bases short, with 9 bases between. Germline loops: CDR1 MGHRA, CDR2 YSYEKL. CDR3 length equals 16 residues. CDR3 nucleotides: TGCGCCAGCAGCCAAGATCTAGGATTTAGCAATCAGCCCCAGCATTTT. It encodes CASSQDLGFSNQPQHF.

This sequence joins TRBV24-1 and TRBJ2-3, with 8 bases lining up with TRBD2. Germline CDR1 reads KGHDR; CDR2 reads SFDVKD. The CDR3 runs 16 residues. V lost 2 bases to trimming and J lost 3 bases; unmatched junction nucleotides: 6. The CDR3 loop is CATSDSGGTETDTQYF. As DNA, the CDR3 is TGTGCCACCAGTGATTCGGGGGGGACGGAGACAGATACGCAGTATTTT.

The chain uses TRBV9 and TRBJ2-3; TRBD2 agrees at 9 bases. In germline, CDR1 is SGDLS, CDR2 YYNGEE. This CDR3 has 16 amino acids. J lost 2 bases, V lost 3 bases, and 7 bases had no gene match. CDR3 protein: CASSALAGESTDTQYF. The CDR3 coding sequence is TGTGCCAGCAGCGCCTTAGCGGGAGAGTCCACAGATACGCAGTATTTT. The variable domain in full, completed from reference TRBV9 and TRBJ2-3, reads DSGVTQTPKHLITATGQRVTLRCSPRSGDLSVYWYQQSLDQGLQFLIQYYNGEERAKGNILERFSAQQFPDLHSELNLSSLELGDSALYFCASSALAGESTDTQYFGPGTRLTVL.

The chain joins TRBV10-2 to TRBJ1-2, with a possible D match to TRBD1 (5 bases). This CDR3 comprises 15 residues. Germline V CDR1 and CDR2: WSHSY, SAAADI. V was shortened by 7 bases and J by 8 bases, with 23 bases between the two germline ends. In DNA, the CDR3 is TGCGCCAGCACTTTGGGGCGTGAGTGGGGCGGAGGCTACACCTTC. Amino acids: CASTLGREWGGGYTF.

CDR3 DNA: TGTGCCATCGGGTCGGGGTTGGGCCACACTGAAGCTTTCTTT. Protein product: CAIGSGLGHTEAFF. V usage is TRBV10-3 and J usage is TRBJ1-1; D gene unclear. The V and J ends lost 8 bases and 3 bases respectively, with 16 bases between them. The CDR3 has 14 residues. Germline V gives CDR1 ENHRY, CDR2 SYGVKD.

The genes are TRBV10-3 and TRBJ2-3, with 10 bases fitting TRBD2. The CDR3 consists of 16 residues. With V trimmed by 0 bases and J by 6 bases, 6 bases remained unmatched. CDR1 is ENHRY, CDR2 SYGVKD, per germline. This CDR3 reads CAISESETSGADTQYF. For the CDR3, the DNA is TGTGCCATCAGTGAGTCTGAAACTAGCGGGGCGGATACGCAGTATTTT.

The chain has TRBV19 and TRBJ1-4; possibly TRBD1 for D (6 bases). Trimming stripped 4 bases from V and 0 bases from J, with 9 bases between. The germline gives CDR1 LNHDA, CDR2 SQIVND (reference sequence). There are 15 residues in the CDR3. The DNA for the CDR3 is TGTGCCAGTAGTACCGCAGGGGCAACTAATGAAAAACTGTTTTTT. Its protein is CASSTAGATNEKLFF.

The chain joins TRBV9 to TRBJ1-3; TRBD1 aligns across 8 bases. From germline, CDR1 is SGDLS and CDR2 YYNGEE. The length of the CDR3 is 17 residues. V lost 0 bases, J lost 0 bases, and 5 bases stayed unmatched. The CDR3 nucleotides are TGTGCCAGCAGCGTAGTGGACAGGGCCGCCTCTGGAAACACCATATATTTT. Translated: CASSVVDRAASGNTIYF. The full variable domain, rest sourced from reference TRBV9 and TRBJ1-3, is DSGVTQTPKHLITATGQRVTLRCSPRSGDLSVYWYQQSLDQGLQFLIQYYNGEERAKGNILERFSAQQFPDLHSELNLSSLELGDSALYFCASSVVDRAASGNTIYFGEGSWLTVV.

This clone was counted once. The rearrangement joins TRBV13 to TRBJ2-3; 7 bases map to TRBD2. The CDR3 is 13 amino acids. V was pared by 1 base and J by 6 bases, with 1 base of the junction left unmatched. The germline CDR1 and CDR2 sequences are PRHDT and FYEKMQ (reference sequence). This chain's CDR3 is CASSLVGGDTQYF. In DNA form, the CDR3 reads TGTGCCAGCAGCTTAGTGGGGGGGGATACGCAGTATTTT.

The V call is TRBV25-1, the J call TRBJ1-1; D is perhaps TRBD1 (5 bases). This CDR3 has 15 amino acids. Germline V gene sequence: CDR1 MGHDK, CDR2 SYGVNS. The germline V and J ends were trimmed by 6 bases and 5 bases, with 19 bases remaining between them. The CDR3 bases are TGTGCCAGCAGCCCCGCGACAGACCCGTGGACTGAAGCTTTCTTT. The encoded protein is CASSPATDPWTEAFF.

This chain joins TRBV19 and TRBJ1-2, with 11 bases identical to TRBD1. The CDR3 is made up of 15 amino acids. Germline assignment: CDR1 LNHDA and CDR2 SQIVND (reference sequence). Trimming at V came to 3 bases and at J to 4 bases, leaving 4 bases not matched to a gene. CDR3 coding DNA: TGTGCCAGTAGTATTCGGACAGGGGGCGCCTATGGCTACACCTTC. The encoded protein is CASSIRTGGAYGYTF.

The gene calls are TRBV30 and TRBJ1-2; 10 bases fit TRBD1. This CDR3 comprises 13 residues. With V trimmed by 3 bases and J by 4 bases, 2 bases remained unmatched. Germline assignment: CDR1 GTSNPN and CDR2 SVGIG (reference sequence). CDR3 loop: CAWSRDRGYGYTF. The CDR3 DNA reads TGTGCCTGGAGCCGGGACAGGGGCTATGGCTACACCTTC.

The chain combines TRBV28 with TRBJ2-7; 8 bases align to TRBD1. The ends lost 6 bases at V and 4 bases at J; junction bases unmatched: 20. CDR1 is MDHEN and CDR2 is SYDVKM in the germline V gene. This CDR3 contains 18 residues. The CDR3 here is CASSSQVPPRGRMYEQYF. The CDR3 DNA reads TGTGCCAGCAGCTCCCAAGTCCCGCCCAGGGGGCGAATGTACGAGCAGTACTTC.

The V call is TRBV6-2 or TRBV6-3, the J call TRBJ1-5; D remains unclear. Trimming took off 6 bases at V and 6 bases at J, with 15 bases between the two ends. The V gene's germline CDR1 is MNHEY and CDR2 SVGEGT. The CDR3 is made up of 14 amino acids. The CDR3 reads CASSWRVGSQPQHF. CDR3 bases: TGTGCCAGCAGCTGGCGGGTGGGTAGTCAGCCCCAGCATTTT.